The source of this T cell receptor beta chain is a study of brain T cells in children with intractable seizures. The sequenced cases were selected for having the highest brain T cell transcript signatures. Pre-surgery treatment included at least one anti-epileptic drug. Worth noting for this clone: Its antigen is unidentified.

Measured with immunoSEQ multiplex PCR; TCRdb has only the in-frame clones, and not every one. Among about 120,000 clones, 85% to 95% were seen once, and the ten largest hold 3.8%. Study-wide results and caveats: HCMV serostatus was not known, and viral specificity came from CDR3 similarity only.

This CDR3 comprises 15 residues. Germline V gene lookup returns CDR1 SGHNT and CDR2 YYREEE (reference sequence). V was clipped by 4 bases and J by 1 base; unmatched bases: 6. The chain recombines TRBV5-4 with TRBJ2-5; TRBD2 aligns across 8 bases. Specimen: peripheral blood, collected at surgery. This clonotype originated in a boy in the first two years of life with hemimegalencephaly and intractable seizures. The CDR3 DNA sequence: TGTGCCAGCAGCCGAAGGACTAGCAGCCAAGAGACCCAGTACTTC. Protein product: CASSRRTSSQETQYF.